The 22 T cell receptor beta chains listed next were all sequenced from one sample in a study of neurological immune-mediated disorders. One entry per CDR3 protein results from TCRdb running MiXCR on the 5' RACE reads. Of roughly 70,000 distinct CDR3 sequences in the sample, around 3.9% were seen once. The material sequenced was PBMCs. These receptors were collected from a man aged 25-45 years with multiple sclerosis.

Concerning this clonotype: The junction shows a germline mismatch at one end, possibly a read error. V is TRBV12-3 or TRBV12-4 and J is TRBJ1-5, with a weak D call TRBD1 (5 bases). The CDR3 runs 15 residues. The CDR3 loop reads CASSLWGLSNQPQNF. The CDR3 region has the DNA TGTGCCAGCAGTTTATGGGGGTTGAGCAATCAGCCCCAGAATTTT.

Ten or more counts support this clonotype. The rearrangement uses TRBV7-3 and TRBJ2-5; D gene ambiguous. Germline V gene data show CDR1 as SGHTA and CDR2 as FQGTGA. The ends were cut back, 5 bases at V and 1 base at J, with 8 bases in the middle. The CDR3 covers 13 residues. CDR3 loop: CASSPNIQETQYF. CDR3 sequence (DNA): TGTGCCAGCAGCCCAAACATCCAAGAGACCCAGTACTTC.

This clonotype was seen at least ten times. The rearrangement uses TRBV5-1 and TRBJ2-5; perhaps TRBD2 as D (7 bases). The CDR3 covers 15 residues. The germline CDR1 and CDR2 sequences are SGHRS and YFSETQ. The V end lost 0 bases, the J end lost 5 bases, and 14 bases lay between the germline ends. CDR3 nucleotides: TGCGCCAGCAGCTTGGAGGGGGGGCTTTTGGAGACCCAGTACTTC. As protein: CASSLEGGLLETQYF.

This clonotype was counted many times. V gene TRBV7-9 combines with J gene TRBJ1-5, with 9 bases matching TRBD1. Trimming cost V 3 bases and J 0 bases; bases outside gene matches: 6. The CDR3 is 17 residues long. Per the germline V gene, CDR1 is SEHNR and CDR2 is FQNEAQ (reference sequence). The CDR3 sequence: CASSFSGQGNSNQPQHF. For the CDR3, the DNA is TGTGCCAGCAGCTTCTCGGGACAGGGAAATAGCAATCAGCCCCAGCATTTT. Drawing the rest from reference TRBV7-9 and TRBJ1-5, the complete variable domain is DTGVSQNPRHKITKRGQNVTFRCDPISEHNRLYWYRQTLGQGPEFLTYFQNEAQLEKSRLLSDRFSAERPKGSFSTLEIQRTEQGDSAMYLCASSFSGQGNSNQPQHFGDGTRLSIL.

The chain couples TRBV20-1 to TRBJ2-1; 10 nucleotides align to TRBD1. V gave up 3 bases and J gave up 2 bases; unmatched junction bases: 4. Germline V CDR1 and CDR2: DFQATT, SNEGSKA (reference sequence). This CDR3 comprises 15 residues. The CDR3 DNA reads as TGCAGTGCTAGTCGGACAGGGGGGCCCTACAATGAGCAGTTCTTC. It encodes CSASRTGGPYNEQFF.

This clonotype was counted at least ten times. The rearrangement joins TRBV27 to TRBJ2-7; D remains ambiguous. Germline loops: CDR1 MNHEY, CDR2 SMNVEV (reference sequence). CDR3 length: 14 amino acids. V was trimmed by 2 bases and J by 4 bases, leaving 12 bases between them. CDR3 region: CASSLTGELYEQYF. CDR3 DNA sequence: TGTGCCAGCAGTTTAACCGGTGAACTGTACGAGCAGTACTTC.

The chain combines TRBV4-2 with TRBJ2-7, with a possible D match to TRBD1 (5 bases). The CDR3 is 15 amino acids. V lost 6 bases, J lost 5 bases, and 20 bases lay in between. Germline V gene sequence: CDR1 LGHNA, CDR2 YNFKEQ. The CDR3 coding sequence is TGTGCCAGCAGGCCACTTACAGGCGAAGGGAACGAGCAGTACTTC. Its protein product is CASRPLTGEGNEQYF.

This clonotype occurred many times. The rearrangement links TRBV5-6 to TRBJ2-7; 9 positions agree with TRBD1. J was trimmed by 2 bases and V by 2 bases; bases with no gene match: 5. The CDR3 consists of 15 residues. Germline CDR1 is SGHDT and CDR2 is YYEEEE. The CDR3 nucleotides are TGTGCCAGCAGCTTCGGAGGGACAGGGACCTACGAGCAGTACTTC. It codes for CASSFGGTGTYEQYF.

This clonotype was observed many times. J is TRBJ2-7 and V is TRBV5-5, with 7 positions matching TRBD2. The length of the CDR3 is 15 residues. V gave up 4 bases and J gave up 3 bases; unmatched junction bases: 10. CDR1 and CDR2 from the germline V gene are SGHKS and YYEKEE (reference sequence). CDR3 coding DNA: TGTGCCAGCAGCGTGGCGGGGGAGTTTTTCTACGAGCAGTACTTC. As protein: CASSVAGEFFYEQYF.

Ten or more counts support this clonotype. One junction end does not reproduce the germline sequence, and a read error may be involved. The chain couples TRBV4-1 to TRBJ1-6; tentatively, D is TRBD1 (5 bases). Germline-derived CDR1 and CDR2 are MGHRA and YSYEKL. The CDR3 extends over 14 amino acids. The CDR3 here is CASSPHTGDSPLNF. CDR3 in DNA: TGCGCCAGCAGCCCCCACACGGGGGATTCACCCCTCAACTTT.

This clonotype appeared many times. The V gene is TRBV7-9, the J gene TRBJ2-7; no firm D call. V was shortened by 5 bases and J by 2 bases, with 10 bases between the two germline ends. The CDR3 has 13 amino acids. Germline CDR1 and CDR2: SEHNR and FQNEAQ (reference sequence). The CDR3 coding sequence is TGTGCCAGCAGCCGCCTGGGTACCTACGAGCAGTACTTC. This gives the protein CASSRLGTYEQYF.

This clonotype was picked up a small number of times. This may come from a read error, since a much larger clone is one base off. V usage is TRBV6-6 and J usage is TRBJ1-4; D uncertain. This CDR3 comprises 15 residues. The germline gives CDR1 MNHNY, CDR2 SVGAGI (reference sequence). The CDR3 reads CASSYFPSPNDKLFF. The CDR3 nucleotides are TGTGCCAGCAGTTATTTTCCATCACCTAATGACAAACTGTTTTTT.

This clonotype was counted many times. This chain links TRBV18 with TRBJ2-3; tentative D call: TRBD2 (6 bases). This CDR3 spans 15 amino acids. Deletions cut 0 bases from V and 1 base from J, with 8 bases between. Germline CDR1 reads KGHSH; CDR2 reads LQKENI. The CDR3 region is CASSPPSSGTDTQYF. The CDR3 coding sequence is TGTGCCAGCTCACCACCGTCTAGCGGCACAGATACGCAGTATTTT. The variable domain in full, with the rest retrieved from reference TRBV18 and TRBJ2-3, is NAGVMQNPRHLVRRRGQEARLRCSPMKGHSHVYWYRQLPEEGLKFMVYLQKENIIDESGMPKERFSAEFPKEGPSILRIQQVVRGDSAAYFCASSPPSSGTDTQYFGPGTRLTVL.

Ten or more counts support this clonotype. A junction end diverges from the germline sequence, so it may reflect a read error. V is TRBV3-1 and J is TRBJ1-5; the D is unclear. The CDR3 is 14 residues long. Germline V gene sequence: CDR1 LGHDT, CDR2 YNNKEL (reference sequence). The DNA for the CDR3 is TGTGCCAGCAGCCAAGTCAGTGGAGATCAGCCCCAGAATTTT. Translated, it gives CASSQVSGDQPQNF.

This clonotype showed up many times. This chain uses TRBV5-1 with TRBJ2-1; D is uncertain. Per the germline V gene, CDR1 is SGHRS and CDR2 is YFSETQ. With 0 bases removed from V and 3 bases from J, the gap between germline ends came to 10 bases. The CDR3 length is 15 residues. DNA of the CDR3: TGCGCCAGCAGCTTGGATGCTGGCCTCTACAATGAGCAGTTCTTC. Its translation: CASSLDAGLYNEQFF.

In this sample, this clonotype turned up a few times. The rearrangement joins TRBV6-1 to TRBJ2-2; D is perhaps TRBD1 or TRBD2 (5 bases each). Trimming removed 4 bases at V and 8 bases at J, with 14 bases between. The CDR3 runs to 14 residues. Looked up from germline, CDR1 is MNHNS and CDR2 is SASEGT. CDR3 protein: CASSAGAPWGELFF. Written as DNA, the CDR3 is TGTGCCAGCAGTGCCGGGGCGCCGTGGGGGGAGCTGTTTTTT.

The sample holds many counts of this clonotype. The genes are TRBV5-1 and TRBJ1-1; possible D gene TRBD1, 5 bases. The CDR3 extends over 15 amino acids. Germline V gene sequence: CDR1 SGHRS, CDR2 YFSETQ. V was clipped by 2 bases and J by 4 bases, with 15 bases between them. CDR3 nucleotide sequence: TGCGCCAGCAGCTTTACCGGGACGAGGGCCACTGAAGCTTTCTTT. Translating gives CASSFTGTRATEAFF.

There are many counts of this clonotype. CDR3 region: CSAPGDITYGYTF. Here the CDR3 DNA reads TGCAGCGCCCCTGGGGATATTACCTATGGCTACACCTTC. The chain links TRBV20-1 to TRBJ1-2; unclear D gene. Germline values: CDR1 DFQATT, CDR2 SNEGSKA (reference sequence). This CDR3 comprises 13 residues.

This chain joins TRBV12-3 or TRBV12-4 and TRBJ2-2, with D uncertain. The CDR3 extends over 14 amino acids. Between the trimmed V and J ends, which lost 3 bases and 3 bases, there was a span of 8 bases. The CDR3 region is CASSLDQDTGELFF. The CDR3 DNA sequence: TGTGCCAGCAGTTTGGATCAGGACACCGGGGAGCTGTTTTTT.

This clonotype was observed many times. The V call is TRBV19, the J call TRBJ1-5; D uncertain. The CDR3 covers 14 residues. The V gene's germline CDR1 is LNHDA and CDR2 SQIVND (reference sequence). With 5 bases removed from V and 3 bases from J, the gap between germline ends came to 11 bases. CDR3 DNA: TGTGCCAGTAGTTGGCTAGGGAACAATCAGCCCCAGCATTTT. It codes for CASSWLGNNQPQHF.

This clonotype was picked up many times. This chain links TRBV5-4 with TRBJ2-2; D may be TRBD2 (7 bases). This CDR3 spans 15 amino acids. Germline V gene sequence: CDR1 SGHNT, CDR2 YYREEE (reference sequence). Trimming cost V 6 bases and J 2 bases, with 14 bases left between them. CDR3 residues: CASTGGQGNTGELFF. The CDR3 nucleotides read TGTGCCAGCACCGGGGGGCAGGGTAACACCGGGGAGCTGTTTTTT.

This chain joins TRBV5-1 and TRBJ2-7; 7 nucleotides align to TRBD2. V trimming: 3 bases; J trimming: 7 bases; junction bases outside the gene matches: 13. The CDR3 runs to 15 residues. In germline, CDR1 is SGHRS, CDR2 YFSETQ. CDR3 amino acids: CASSSFWGGRKEQYF. In DNA, the CDR3 is TGCGCCAGCAGCTCCTTTTGGGGGGGGAGAAAAGAGCAGTACTTC.